These T cell receptor beta chains were read from a single sample in a study of cytomegalovirus exposure and HLA in healthy donors. Produced via immunoSEQ multiplex PCR; TCRdb's table is partial and in-frame only. This repertoire shows approximately 210,000 clones, approximately 82% found once; its top ten account for 10% to 13%. The specimen was PBMCs. These receptors came from a woman aged 45-65 years in good health and CMV-seropositive. The CDR3 runs from the conserved cysteine through the conserved F or W. Fields, in order: CDR3 protein, CDR3 DNA, V gene, J gene, D gene, CDR3 length, clone size. The D gene is left open where the match is weak. Expanded clones get a size class; other rows say once, few or many, or leave the size out.

CASSLQNSNQPQHF	TGTGCCAGCAGCTTACAGAATAGCAATCAGCCCCAGCATTTT	TRBV13	TRBJ1-5	NA	14	NA
CASSREVTGVNEQFF	TGCGCCAGCAGCCGCGAGGTCACAGGGGTCAATGAGCAGTTCTTC	TRBV4-1	TRBJ2-1	TRBD1	15	NA
CASSAVGGASYNEQFF	TGTGCCAGCAGCGCAGTGGGGGGAGCCTCCTACAATGAGCAGTTCTTC	TRBV9	TRBJ2-1	NA	16	once
CASSRASGGAGEQFF	TGTGCCAGCAGCCGCGCTAGCGGGGGGGCGGGTGAGCAGTTCTTC	TRBV6-5	TRBJ2-1	TRBD2	15	NA
CASSETGGSFYSNQPQHF	TGTGCCAGCAGCGAGACAGGGGGCTCTTTTTATAGCAATCAGCCCCAGCATTTT	TRBV9	TRBJ1-5	TRBD1	18	NA
CASSERMAVYGYTF	TGTGCCAGCAGTGAAAGGATGGCGGTTTATGGCTACACCTTC	TRBV25-1	TRBJ1-2	NA	14	once
CASSLAPGQNQPQHF	TGTGCCAGCAGCTTAGCGCCGGGACAAAATCAGCCCCAGCATTTT	TRBV7-8	TRBJ1-5	NA	15	once
CASSLGQGGYGYTF	TGCGCCAGCAGCTTGGGACAGGGAGGCTATGGCTACACCTTC	TRBV5-1	TRBJ1-2	TRBD1	14	NA
CASSVQDIISPLHF	TGTGCCAGCAGCGTCCAGGACATAATATCACCCCTCCACTTT	TRBV9	TRBJ1-6	NA	14	NA
CASSLNGDYEQYF	TGTGCCAGCAGCTTAAACGGGGACTACGAGCAGTACTTC	TRBV7-7	TRBJ2-7	NA	13	NA
CASSYSSDYEQYF	TGTGCCAGCAGTTACTCTTCAGACTACGAGCAGTACTTC	TRBV6-5	TRBJ2-7	NA	13	NA
CASSLQGRHDNEQFF	TGCGCCAGCAGCTTGCAGGGGAGACACGACAATGAGCAGTTCTTC	TRBV5-1	TRBJ2-1	NA	15	few
CASSQVPTGYTEAFF	TGCGCCAGCAGCCAAGTTCCCACAGGATACACTGAAGCTTTCTTT	TRBV4-1	TRBJ1-1	NA	15	few
CASSLSTGDYGYTF	TGTGCCAGCAGCCTATCCACGGGAGACTATGGCTACACCTTC	TRBV7-2	TRBJ1-2	NA	14	NA
CASSPGQGPHEQYF	TGTGCCAGCAGCCCGGGACAGGGACCCCACGAGCAGTACTTC	TRBV27	TRBJ2-7	TRBD1	14	NA
CASRKLGRSTGELFF	TGTGCCAGCAGGAAACTAGGGCGAAGCACCGGGGAGCTGTTTTTT	TRBV5-6	TRBJ2-2	NA	15	NA
CASSSGQEAYEQYF	TGTGCCAGTAGTAGTGGGCAGGAAGCCTACGAGCAGTACTTC	TRBV19	TRBJ2-7	NA	14	NA
CASTPSGGGTGELFF	TGTGCCAGCACCCCTAGCGGGGGAGGCACCGGGGAGCTGTTTTTT	TRBV7-6	TRBJ2-2	TRBD2	15	NA
CASSLVGAGNQPQHF	TGTGCCAGCAGCTTGGTAGGGGCTGGCAATCAGCCCCAGCATTTT	TRBV5-5	TRBJ1-5	NA	15	NA
CASSRLTGAQNEQYF	TGTGCCAGCAGCCGTTTGACAGGGGCCCAAAACGAGCAGTACTTC	TRBV7-2	TRBJ2-7	TRBD1	15	once
CASSPGGLQELFF	TGTGCCAGCTCACCAGGGGGCCTCCAGGAGCTGTTTTTT	TRBV18	TRBJ2-2	NA	13	NA
CASSFRVLAGGAETQYF	TGTGCCAGCAGCTTTAGAGTTCTAGCGGGGGGCGCAGAGACCCAGTACTTC	TRBV5-4	TRBJ2-5	TRBD2	17	NA
CASSYSSGSIPEAFF	TGTGCCAGCAGTTACTCCTCAGGGTCGATTCCTGAAGCTTTCTTT	TRBV6-5	TRBJ1-1	NA	15	NA
CASSYRTGGWNTEAFF	TGTGCCAGCAGTTATCGAACAGGGGGCTGGAACACTGAAGCTTTCTTT	TRBV5-6	TRBJ1-1	TRBD1	16	NA
CASSLGQGAINEKLFF	TGCGCCAGCAGCTTGGGTCAGGGGGCTATTAATGAAAAACTGTTTTTT	TRBV5-1	TRBJ1-4	TRBD1	16	NA
CASSYSTQMAEQYF	TGTGCCAGCAGTTACTCGACACAGATGGCCGAGCAGTACTTC	TRBV6-6	TRBJ2-7	NA	14	NA